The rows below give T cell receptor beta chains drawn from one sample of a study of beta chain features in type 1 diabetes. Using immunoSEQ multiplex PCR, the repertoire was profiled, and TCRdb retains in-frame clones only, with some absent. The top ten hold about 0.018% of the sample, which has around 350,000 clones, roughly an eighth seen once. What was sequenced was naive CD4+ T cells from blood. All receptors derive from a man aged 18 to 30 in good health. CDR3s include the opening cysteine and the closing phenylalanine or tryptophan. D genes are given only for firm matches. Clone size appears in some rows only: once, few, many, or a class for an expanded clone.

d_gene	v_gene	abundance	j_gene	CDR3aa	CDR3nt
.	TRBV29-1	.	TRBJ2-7	CSVVTSFDYEQYF	TGCAGCGTTGTAACTAGCTTCGACTACGAGCAGTACTTC
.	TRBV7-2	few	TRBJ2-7	CASSLGPHGNSYEQYF	TGTGCCAGCAGCTTAGGTCCCCACGGGAACTCCTACGAGCAGTACTTC
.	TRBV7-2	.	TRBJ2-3	CASSLVRVSTDTQYF	TGTGCCAGCAGCTTAGTCAGGGTTAGCACAGATACGCAGTATTTT
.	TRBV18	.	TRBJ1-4	CASSPPGREGPNEKLFF	TGTGCCAGCTCACCACCGGGCAGGGAGGGCCCTAACGAAAAACTGTTTTTT
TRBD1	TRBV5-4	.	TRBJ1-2	CASRPSGTGASGYTF	TGTGCCAGCAGACCCTCCGGGACAGGGGCGAGTGGCTACACCTTC
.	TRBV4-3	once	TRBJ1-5	CASSHRVLSNQPQHF	TGCGCCAGCAGCCACAGGGTACTTAGCAATCAGCCCCAGCATTTT
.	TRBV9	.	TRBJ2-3	CASSVAFRDTQYF	TGTGCCAGCAGCGTAGCGTTCCGGGATACGCAGTATTTT
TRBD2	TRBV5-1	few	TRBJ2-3	CASRNSGITDTQYF	TGCGCCAGCAGGAATAGCGGGATCACAGATACGCAGTATTTT
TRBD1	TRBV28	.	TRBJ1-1	CASSPRTGRMNTEAFF	TGTGCCAGCAGTCCCCGGACAGGAAGAATGAACACTGAAGCTTTCTTT
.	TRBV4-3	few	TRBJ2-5	CASSPGAVSQETQYF	TGCGCCAGCAGCCCTGGGGCCGTTTCTCAAGAGACCCAGTACTTC
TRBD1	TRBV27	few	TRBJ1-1	CASSKGQGRGTEAFF	TGTGCCAGCAGTAAAGGACAGGGGAGGGGCACTGAAGCTTTCTTT
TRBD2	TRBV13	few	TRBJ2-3	CASSLGLAGGTDTQYF	TGTGCCAGCAGCCTTGGACTAGCGGGAGGTACAGATACGCAGTATTTT
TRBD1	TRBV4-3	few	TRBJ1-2	CASRPDISGTGGFSGYTF	TGCGCCAGCAGACCCGACATATCCGGGACAGGGGGCTTCAGCGGCTACACCTTC
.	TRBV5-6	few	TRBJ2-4	CASSRGEVRVIQYF	TGTGCCAGCAGCAGGGGTGAGGTGAGAGTCATTCAGTACTTC
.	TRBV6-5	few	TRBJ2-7	CASSYMGATKSYEQYF	TGTGCCAGCAGTTACATGGGGGCAACTAAATCCTACGAGCAGTACTTC
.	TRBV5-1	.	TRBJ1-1	CASSLGYGEYMTEAFF	TGCGCCAGCAGCTTGGGGTATGGGGAGTACATGACTGAAGCTTTCTTT
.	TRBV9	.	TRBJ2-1	CASSVEGARPYNEQFF	TGTGCCAGCAGCGTAGAAGGGGCGAGGCCTTACAATGAGCAGTTCTTC
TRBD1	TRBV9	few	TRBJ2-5	CASSVAQGQGLETQYF	TGTGCCAGCAGCGTAGCTCAGGGACAGGGTCTGGAGACCCAGTACTTC
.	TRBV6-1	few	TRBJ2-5	CAIRTQPAQETQYF	TGTGCCATTAGGACACAACCGGCCCAAGAGACCCAGTACTTC
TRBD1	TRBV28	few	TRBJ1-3	CASRVGQGYTIYF	TGTGCCAGCAGGGTGGGACAGGGGTACACCATATATTTT
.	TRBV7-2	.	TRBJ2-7	CASSLAVGANSYEQYF	TGTGCCAGCAGCTTAGCTGTGGGGGCGAACTCCTACGAGCAGTACTTC
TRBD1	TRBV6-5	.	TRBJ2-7	CASSYSGTGRAEQYF	TGTGCCAGCAGTTACTCAGGGACAGGGAGGGCCGAGCAGTACTTC
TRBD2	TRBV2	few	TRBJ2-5	CASSEGGGTEPSVDF	TGTGCCAGCAGTGAAGGGGGGGGGACGGAGCCGTCGGTGGACTTC
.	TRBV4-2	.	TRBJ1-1	CASSQELGHLNTEAFF	TGTGCCAGCAGCCAAGAATTGGGACATTTAAACACTGAAGCTTTCTTT
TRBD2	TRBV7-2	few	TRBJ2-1	CASSGRGTSGTYNEQFF	TGTGCCAGCAGCGGACGAGGGACTAGCGGGACTTACAATGAGCAGTTCTTC
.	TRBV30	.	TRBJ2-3	CAWRWLAADTQYF	TGTGCCTGGAGGTGGCTCGCCGCAGATACGCAGTATTTT
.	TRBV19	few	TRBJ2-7	CASSISAGVSYEQYF	TGTGCCAGTAGTATTTCAGCGGGCGTTTCCTACGAGCAGTACTTC
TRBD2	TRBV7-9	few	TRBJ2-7	CASSLGRTSGDEQYF	TGTGCCAGCAGCTTAGGAAGGACTAGCGGGGACGAGCAGTACTTC
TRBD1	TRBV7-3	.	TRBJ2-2	CASSLGQPPGELFF	TGTGCCAGCAGCTTGGGACAGCCACCCGGGGAGCTGTTTTTT
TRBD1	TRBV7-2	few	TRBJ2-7	CASSQGTGFYEQYF	TGTGCCAGCAGCCAAGGGACAGGGTTCTACGAGCAGTACTTC
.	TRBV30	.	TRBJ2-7	CAWSVASLSYEQYF	TGTGCCTGGAGTGTGGCATCTCTTTCCTACGAGCAGTACTTC
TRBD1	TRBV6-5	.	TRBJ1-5	CASSSFDRAEQPQHF	TGTGCCAGCAGTTCCTTCGACAGGGCGGAACAGCCCCAGCATTTT
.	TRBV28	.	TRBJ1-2	CASMARRGEYGYTF	TGTGCCAGCATGGCCCGACGGGGAGAGTATGGCTACACCTTC
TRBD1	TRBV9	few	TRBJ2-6	CASSVAGQGVSGANVLTF	TGTGCCAGCAGCGTAGCTGGACAGGGGGTATCTGGGGCCAACGTCCTGACTTTC
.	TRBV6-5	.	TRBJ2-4	CASSRGSNIQYF	TGTGCCAGCTCCAGGGGATCGAACATTCAGTACTTC
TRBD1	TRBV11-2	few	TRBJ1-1	CASGDLDRAKAFF	TGTGCCAGCGGTGATTTGGACAGGGCGAAAGCTTTCTTT
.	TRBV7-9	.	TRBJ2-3	CASSPGQGTDTQYF	TGTGCCAGCAGCCCGGGACAAGGCACAGATACGCAGTATTTT
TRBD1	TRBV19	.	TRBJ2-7	CASSRTGIPYEQYF	TGTGCCAGTAGCAGGACAGGGATCCCATACGAGCAGTACTTC
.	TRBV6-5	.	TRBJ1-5	CASSYEHREIKHF	TGTGCCAGCAGTTACGAACATAGGGAGATTAAGCATTTT
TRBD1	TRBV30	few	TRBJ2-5	CAWSTGGGETQYF	TGTGCCTGGAGCACAGGGGGTGGAGAGACCCAGTACTTC
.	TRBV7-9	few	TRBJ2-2	CASSPWLASNTGELFF	TGTGCCAGCAGCCCCTGGCTAGCGAGTAACACCGGGGAGCTGTTTTTT
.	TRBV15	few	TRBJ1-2	CATSRVRAGAAGYTF	TGTGCCACCAGCAGAGTTCGGGCAGGGGCGGCTGGCTACACCTTC
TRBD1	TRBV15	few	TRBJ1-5	CATSTQGQGVQPQHF	TGTGCCACCAGCACCCAAGGACAGGGCGTTCAGCCCCAGCATTTT
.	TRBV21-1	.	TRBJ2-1	CASSKAGLAEGGNEQFF	TGTGCCAGCAGCAAAGCAGGACTAGCGGAAGGGGGCAATGAGCAGTTCTTC
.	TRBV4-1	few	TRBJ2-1	CASSLLGAHEQFF	TGCGCCAGCAGCCTTTTGGGGGCTCACGAGCAGTTCTTC